Below, one T cell receptor beta chain is given with its context. The target antigen is unknown. Only in-frame clones appear in the TCRdb table, and some are missing; sequencing was by immunoSEQ multiplex PCR. In the table there are 150,000 to 200,000 clones, about 88% of which are singletons. The data belong to a study of cytotoxic CD8 clonotypes in ibrutinib-treated CLL. About the study: Results showed roughly 24 partial and 2 complete responses; following median roughly 70 months, approximately 14 remained remitted, about 12 advanced. Study-level results: Clonality went higher at ibrutinib response and then dropped back toward baseline at progression.

CDR3 length equals 14 residues. V shed 1 base and J shed 4 bases, with 11 bases lying between them. The germline CDR1 and CDR2 sequences are SNHLY and FYNNEI. The sample here was PBMCs, taken at disease progression, from a patient treated with ibrutinib. The chain employs TRBV2 and TRBJ2-7; no clear D gene. The source of this sequence is a human donor with chronic lymphocytic leukemia. The CDR3 loop reads CASSEGPPSYEQYF. CDR3 coding DNA: TGTGCCAGCAGTGAAGGACCCCCCTCTTACGAGCAGTACTTC.